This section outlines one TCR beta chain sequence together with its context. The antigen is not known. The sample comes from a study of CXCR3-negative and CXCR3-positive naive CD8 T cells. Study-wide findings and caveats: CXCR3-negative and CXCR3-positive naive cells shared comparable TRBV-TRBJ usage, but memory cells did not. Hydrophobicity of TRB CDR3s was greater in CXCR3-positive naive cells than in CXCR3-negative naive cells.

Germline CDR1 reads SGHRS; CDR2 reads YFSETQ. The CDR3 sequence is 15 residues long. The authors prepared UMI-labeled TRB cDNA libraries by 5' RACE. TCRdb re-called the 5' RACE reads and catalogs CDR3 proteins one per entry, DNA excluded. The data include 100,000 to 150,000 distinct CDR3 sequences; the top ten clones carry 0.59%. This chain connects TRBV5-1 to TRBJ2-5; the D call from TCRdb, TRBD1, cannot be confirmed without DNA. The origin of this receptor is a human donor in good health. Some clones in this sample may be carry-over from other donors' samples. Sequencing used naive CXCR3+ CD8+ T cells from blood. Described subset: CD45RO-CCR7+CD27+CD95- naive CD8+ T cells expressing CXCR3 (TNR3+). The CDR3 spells CASSEGERDQETQYF.